The subject of this entry is one TCR beta chain. This entry is derived from a study of blood T cell repertoires in COVID-19. About the study: Italy, Spain and the United States were the sources of the convalescent and acute COVID-19 samples.

All enrollees were about 18 to 89 years old and from approximately 24 US areas. The study recruited exposed participants who had met a COVID-19 case within 2 weeks before entry. Repertoires were generated with immunoSEQ multiplex PCR, while TCRdb's copy carries only in-frame clones and drops some. Of roughly 230,000 clones in the sample, 85% are singletons; the top ten hold under 8%. This clonotype was sampled from a woman between 50 and 59 years old who had been exposed to COVID-19. The sequencing input was PBMCs or T cells enriched from blood (not recorded which).

CDR3 DNA: TGCGCCAGCAGCGGCGGGGAGCAAGGGCCCTACAATGAGCAGTTCTTC. It encodes CASSGGEQGPYNEQFF. The chain joins TRBV4-1 to TRBJ2-1, with TRBD2 as a possible D gene (6 bases). This CDR3 contains 16 residues. V was shortened by 5 bases and J by 2 bases, with 16 bases between the two germline ends. Looked up from germline, CDR1 is MGHRA and CDR2 is YSYEKL.